Shown below are 2 T cell receptor beta chains from a single sample sequenced in a study of blood T cells in healthy people across ages. The use of a sample-barcoded 5' primer and a J-beta primer mix characterized a second PCR of about 6 to 11 cycles. TCRdb re-derived calls from the 5' RACE reads in MiXCR, one entry per CDR3 protein. The sample has approximately 1.5 million distinct CDR3 sequences, around 35% seen once. Sequencing was performed on blood. These TCRs come from a woman aged 25-40 years in good health.

This clonotype is a singleton in its sample. V is TRBV5-1 and J is TRBJ1-1, with a tentative D call TRBD1 (6 bases). Germline V gene sequence: CDR1 SGHRS, CDR2 YFSETQ. The V gene lost 0 bases and the J gene lost 3 bases, with 15 bases spanning the gap. CDR3 length equals 16 residues. The CDR3: CASSLVAGEEDTEAFF. The DNA of the CDR3 is TGCGCCAGCAGCTTGGTGGCAGGGGAGGAGGACACTGAAGCTTTCTTT.

This clonotype has just a few counts. V is TRBV7-9 and J is TRBJ1-2; D is perhaps TRBD1 (5 bases). V dropped 1 base and J dropped 12 bases, with 9 bases sitting between them. The CDR3 totals 11 residues. The V gene's germline CDR1 is SEHNR and CDR2 FQNEAQ (reference sequence). The CDR3 loop reads CASSLGQGDTF. CDR3 nucleotide sequence: TGTGCCAGCAGCTTAGGGCAGGGTGACACCTTC.